This TCR beta chain stems from a study of shared T cell receptors in the human thymus. Some clones are missing from TCRdb's copy, which holds only in-frame ones; the method was immunoSEQ multiplex PCR. The sample records about 380,000 clones, 95% being singletons. CDR1 is SGHVS and CDR2 is FQNEAQ in the germline V gene. The CDR3 totals 13 residues. Trimming removed 4 bases from V and 4 bases from J, with 10 bases in between. This sequence was found in a human donor. The chain uses TRBV7-8 and TRBJ1-1; D not certain. Specimen: thymocytes. Here the CDR3 reads CASSYRIVTEAFF. DNA of the CDR3: TGTGCCAGCAGCTACAGAATCGTCACTGAAGCTTTCTTT.